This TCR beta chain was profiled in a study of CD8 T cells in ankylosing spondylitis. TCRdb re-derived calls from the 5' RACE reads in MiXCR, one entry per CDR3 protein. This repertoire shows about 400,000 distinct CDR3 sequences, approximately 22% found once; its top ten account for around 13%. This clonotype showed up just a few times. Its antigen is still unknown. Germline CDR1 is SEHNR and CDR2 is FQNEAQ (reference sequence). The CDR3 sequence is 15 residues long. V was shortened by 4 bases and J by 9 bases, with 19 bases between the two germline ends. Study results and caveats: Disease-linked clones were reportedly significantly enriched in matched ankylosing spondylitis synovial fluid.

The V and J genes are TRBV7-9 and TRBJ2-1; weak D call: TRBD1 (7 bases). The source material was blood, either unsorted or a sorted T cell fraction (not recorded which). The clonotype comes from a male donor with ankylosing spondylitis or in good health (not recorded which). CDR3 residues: CASSSPPPGGGEQFF. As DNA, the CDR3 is TGTGCCAGCAGCTCCCCCCCCCCAGGGGGAGGTGAGCAGTTCTTC.